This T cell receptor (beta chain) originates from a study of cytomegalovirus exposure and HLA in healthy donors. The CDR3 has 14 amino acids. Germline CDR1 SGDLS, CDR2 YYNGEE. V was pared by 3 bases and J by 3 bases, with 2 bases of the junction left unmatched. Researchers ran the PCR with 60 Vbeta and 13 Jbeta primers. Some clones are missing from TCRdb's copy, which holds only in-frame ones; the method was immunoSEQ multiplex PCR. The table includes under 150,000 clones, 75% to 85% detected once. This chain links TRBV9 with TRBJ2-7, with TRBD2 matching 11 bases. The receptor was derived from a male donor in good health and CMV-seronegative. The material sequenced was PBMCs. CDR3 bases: TGTGCCAGCAGCGCAGGGACTAGCGGCTACGAGCAGTACTTC. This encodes CASSAGTSGYEQYF.